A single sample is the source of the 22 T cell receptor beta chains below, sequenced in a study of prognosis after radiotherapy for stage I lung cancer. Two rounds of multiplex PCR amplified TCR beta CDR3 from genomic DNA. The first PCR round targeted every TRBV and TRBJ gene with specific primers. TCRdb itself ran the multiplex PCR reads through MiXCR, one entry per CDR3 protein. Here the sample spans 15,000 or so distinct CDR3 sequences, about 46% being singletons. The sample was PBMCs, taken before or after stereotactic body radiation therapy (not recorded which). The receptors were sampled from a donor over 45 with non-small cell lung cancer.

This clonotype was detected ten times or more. Written as DNA, the CDR3 is TGTGCCAGCATCCCCCGCGGGGGCAATGAGCAGTTCTTC. It is translated as CASIPRGGNEQFF. The gene calls are TRBV3-2 and TRBJ2-1; the DNA was not used to check the table's D call, TRBD1. TRBV3-2 is labeled a pseudogene. The CDR3 runs to 13 residues.

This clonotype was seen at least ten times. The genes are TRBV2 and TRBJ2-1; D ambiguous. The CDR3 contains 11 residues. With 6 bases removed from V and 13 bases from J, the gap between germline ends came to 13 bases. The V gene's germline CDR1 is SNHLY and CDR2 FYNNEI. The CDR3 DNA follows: TGTGCCAGCAGCGTTGACCCGGACCAGTTCTTC. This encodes CASSVDPDQFF. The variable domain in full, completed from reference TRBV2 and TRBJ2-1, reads EPEVTQTPSHQVTQMGQEVILRCVPISNHLYFYWYRQILGQKVEFLVSFYNNEISEKSEIFDDQFSVERPDGSNFTLKIRSTKLEDSAMYFCASSVDPDQFFGPGTRLTVL.

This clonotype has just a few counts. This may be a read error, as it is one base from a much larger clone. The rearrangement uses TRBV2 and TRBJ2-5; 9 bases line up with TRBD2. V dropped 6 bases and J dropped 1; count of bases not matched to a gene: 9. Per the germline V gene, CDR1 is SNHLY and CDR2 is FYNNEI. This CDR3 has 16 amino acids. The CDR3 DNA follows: TGTGCCAGCAGAAGGGCTAGCGGGGTTCTCCAAGAGACCCAGTACTTC. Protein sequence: CASRRASGVLQETQYF.

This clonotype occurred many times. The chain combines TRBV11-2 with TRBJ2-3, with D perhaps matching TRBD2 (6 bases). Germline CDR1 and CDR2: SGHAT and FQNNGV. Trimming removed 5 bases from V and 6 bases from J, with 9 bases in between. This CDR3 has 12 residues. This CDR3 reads CASSPTSDTQYF. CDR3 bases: TGTGCCAGCAGCCCGACTAGTGATACGCAGTATTTT. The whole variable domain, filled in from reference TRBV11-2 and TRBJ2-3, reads EAGVAQSPRYKIIEKRQSVAFWCNPISGHATLYWYQQILGQGPKLLIQFQNNGVVDDSQLPKDRFSAERLKGVDSTLKIQPAKLEDSAVYLCASSPTSDTQYFGPGTRLTVL.

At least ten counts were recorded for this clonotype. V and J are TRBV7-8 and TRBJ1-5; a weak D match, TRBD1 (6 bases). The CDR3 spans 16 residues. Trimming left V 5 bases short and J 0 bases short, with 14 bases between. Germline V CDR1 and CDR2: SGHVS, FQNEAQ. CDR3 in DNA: TGTGCCAGCAGCCCCCCGGGACACTATAGCAATCAGCCCCAGCATTTT. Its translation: CASSPPGHYSNQPQHF.

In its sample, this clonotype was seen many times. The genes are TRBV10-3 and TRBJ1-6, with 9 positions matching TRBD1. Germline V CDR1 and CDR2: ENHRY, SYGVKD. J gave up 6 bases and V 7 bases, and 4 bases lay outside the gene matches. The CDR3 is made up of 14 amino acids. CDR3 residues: CAIKGQGVNSPLHF. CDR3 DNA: TGTGCCATCAAGGGACAGGGAGTTAATTCACCCCTCCACTTT.

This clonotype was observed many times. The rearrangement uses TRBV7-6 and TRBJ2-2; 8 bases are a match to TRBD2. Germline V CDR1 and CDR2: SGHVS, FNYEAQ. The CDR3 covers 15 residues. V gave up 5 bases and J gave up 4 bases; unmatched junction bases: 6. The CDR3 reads CASSIGGASTGELFF. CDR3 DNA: TGTGCCAGCAGCATCGGGGGGGCCTCCACCGGGGAGCTGTTTTTT.

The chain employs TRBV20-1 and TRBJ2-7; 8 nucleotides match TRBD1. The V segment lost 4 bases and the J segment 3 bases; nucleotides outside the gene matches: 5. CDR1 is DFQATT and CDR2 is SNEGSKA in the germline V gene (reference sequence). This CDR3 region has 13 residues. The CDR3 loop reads CSAIPGGCYEQYF. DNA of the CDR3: TGCAGTGCTATACCAGGGGGCTGCTACGAGCAGTACTTC.

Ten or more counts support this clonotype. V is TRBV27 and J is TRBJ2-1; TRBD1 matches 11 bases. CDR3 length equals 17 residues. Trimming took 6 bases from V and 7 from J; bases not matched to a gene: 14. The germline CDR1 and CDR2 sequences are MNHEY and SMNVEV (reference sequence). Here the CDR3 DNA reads TGTGCCAGCAGCCTACGTCCCGGGACAGGGGGAAGGAATGAGCAGTTCTTC. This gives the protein CASSLRPGTGGRNEQFF.

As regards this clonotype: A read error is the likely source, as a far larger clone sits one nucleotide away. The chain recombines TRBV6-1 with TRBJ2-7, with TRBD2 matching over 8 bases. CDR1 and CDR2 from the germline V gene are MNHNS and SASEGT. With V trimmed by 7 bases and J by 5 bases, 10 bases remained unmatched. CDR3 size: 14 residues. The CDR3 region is CASISRGGLNEQYF. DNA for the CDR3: TGTGCCAGCATTTCACGGGGGGGCCTTAACGAGCAGTACTTC.

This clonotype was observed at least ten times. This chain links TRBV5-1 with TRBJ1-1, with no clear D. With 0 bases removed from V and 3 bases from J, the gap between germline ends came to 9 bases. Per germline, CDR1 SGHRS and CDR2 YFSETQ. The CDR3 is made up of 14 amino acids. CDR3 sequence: CASSLVGSYTEAFF. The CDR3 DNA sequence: TGCGCCAGCAGCTTGGTCGGCAGTTACACTGAAGCTTTCTTT.

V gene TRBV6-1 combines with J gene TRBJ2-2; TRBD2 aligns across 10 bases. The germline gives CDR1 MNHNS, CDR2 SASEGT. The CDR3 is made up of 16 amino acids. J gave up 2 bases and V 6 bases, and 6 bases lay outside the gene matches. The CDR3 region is CASRAGLATNTGELFF. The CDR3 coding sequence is TGTGCCAGCAGGGCGGGACTAGCGACTAACACCGGGGAGCTGTTTTTT.

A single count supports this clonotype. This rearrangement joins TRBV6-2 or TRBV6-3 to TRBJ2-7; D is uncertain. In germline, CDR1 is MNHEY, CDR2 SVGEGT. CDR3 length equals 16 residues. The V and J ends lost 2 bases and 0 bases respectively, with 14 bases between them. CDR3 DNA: TGTGCCAGCAGTTACCTCCTCCGGTGGGACTCCTACGAGCAGTACTTC. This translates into CASSYLLRWDSYEQYF.

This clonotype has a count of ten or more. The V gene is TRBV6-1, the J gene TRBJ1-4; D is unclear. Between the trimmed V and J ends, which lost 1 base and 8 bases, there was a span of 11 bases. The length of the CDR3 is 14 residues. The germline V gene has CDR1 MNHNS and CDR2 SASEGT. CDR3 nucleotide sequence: TGTGCCAGCAGTGAAGTCCGAGGAGGCGAAAAACTGTTTTTT. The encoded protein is CASSEVRGGEKLFF.

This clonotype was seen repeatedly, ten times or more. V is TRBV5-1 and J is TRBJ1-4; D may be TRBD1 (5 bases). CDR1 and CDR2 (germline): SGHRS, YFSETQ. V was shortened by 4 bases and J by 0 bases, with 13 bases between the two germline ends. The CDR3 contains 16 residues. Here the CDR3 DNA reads TGCGCCAGCAGCACAGGACGGAGTGCAACTAATGAAAAACTGTTTTTT. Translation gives CASSTGRSATNEKLFF.

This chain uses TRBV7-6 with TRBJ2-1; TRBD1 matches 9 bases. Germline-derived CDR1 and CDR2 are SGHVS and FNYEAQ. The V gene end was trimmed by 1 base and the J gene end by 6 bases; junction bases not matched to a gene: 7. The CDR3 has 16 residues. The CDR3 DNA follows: TGTGCCAGCAGCTTAGGGGGGACAGGGACCCTCAATGAGCAGTTCTTC. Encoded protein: CASSLGGTGTLNEQFF.

Written as DNA, the CDR3 is TGTGCCTGGAACGGGTTCAGCAGGGGCTACACCTTC. Translation: CAWNGFSRGYTF. This sequence joins TRBV30 and TRBJ1-2; D is unclear. This CDR3 contains 12 residues. Trimming left V 4 bases short and J 8 bases short, with 14 bases between. Germline CDR1 is GTSNPN and CDR2 is SVGIG (reference sequence). Drawing the rest from reference TRBV30 and TRBJ1-2, the complete variable domain is SQTIHQWPATLVQPVGSPLSLECTVEGTSNPNLYWYRQAAGRGLQLLFYSVGIGQISSEVPQNLSASRPQDRQFILSSKKLLLSDSGFYLCAWNGFSRGYTFGSGTRLTVV.

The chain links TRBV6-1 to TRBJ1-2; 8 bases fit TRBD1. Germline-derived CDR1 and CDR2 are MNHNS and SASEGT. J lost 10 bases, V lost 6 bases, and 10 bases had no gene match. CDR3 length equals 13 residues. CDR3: CASRCDRGNAYTF. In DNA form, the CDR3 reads TGTGCCAGCAGATGTGACAGGGGAAATGCCTACACCTTC.

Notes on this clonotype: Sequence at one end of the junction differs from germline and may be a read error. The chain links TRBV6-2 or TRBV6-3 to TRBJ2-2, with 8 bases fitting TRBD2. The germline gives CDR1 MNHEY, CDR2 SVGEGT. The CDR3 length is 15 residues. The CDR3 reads CASTPGLENTGELFF. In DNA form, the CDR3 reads TGTGCCAGTACCCCGGGACTAGAGAACACCGGGGAGCTTTTTTTT.

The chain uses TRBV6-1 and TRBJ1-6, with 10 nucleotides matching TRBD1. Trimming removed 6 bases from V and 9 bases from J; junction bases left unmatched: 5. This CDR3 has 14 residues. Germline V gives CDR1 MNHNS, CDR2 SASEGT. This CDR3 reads CASREWDRGSPLHF. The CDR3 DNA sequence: TGTGCCAGCAGAGAGTGGGACAGGGGTTCACCCCTCCACTTT.

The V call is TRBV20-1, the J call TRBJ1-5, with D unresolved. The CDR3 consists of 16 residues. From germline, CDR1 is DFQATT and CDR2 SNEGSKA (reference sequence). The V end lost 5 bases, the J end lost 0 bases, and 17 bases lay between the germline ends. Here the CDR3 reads CSASIPGIDSNQPQHF. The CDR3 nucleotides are TGCAGTGCTTCAATCCCAGGAATCGATAGCAATCAGCCCCAGCATTTT.

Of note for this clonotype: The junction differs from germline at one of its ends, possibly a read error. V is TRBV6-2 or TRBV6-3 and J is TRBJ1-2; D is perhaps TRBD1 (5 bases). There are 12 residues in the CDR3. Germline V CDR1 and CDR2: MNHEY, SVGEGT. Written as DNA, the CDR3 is TGTGTCAGCACCGGGGACTTAGGAGGCTACACCTTC. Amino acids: CVSTGDLGGYTF.